Each of the 9 T cell receptor beta chains below was sequenced from the same sample in a study of vaccination and CD4 T cells after COVID-19. Their antigens remain unidentified. Indicated treatment: roughly 10-day PBMC culture with coronavirus spike peptide pools or control peptides (ViraFEST assay). CD4+ T lymphocytes from the unexposed donor were collected before the COVID-19 pandemic (2011-2018). Cultured CD4+ T-cell DNA underwent Oncomine TCR Beta short-read sequencing. TCRdb itself ran the PCR reads through MiXCR, one entry per CDR3 protein. This table has thousands of distinct CDR3 sequences, roughly 52% appearing once. Specimen: CD4+ T cells from blood, cultured in vitro. The receptors shown here come from a human donor in good health.

The chain combines TRBV6-1 with TRBJ1-1; TRBD1 agrees at 9 bases. V lost 6 bases, J lost 6 bases, and 8 bases stayed unmatched. Germline CDR1 is MNHNS and CDR2 is SASEGT. The CDR3 sequence is 14 residues long. In nucleotides, the CDR3 is TGTGCCAGCAGCCCAAGGACAGGGGCCCCTGAAGCTTTCTTT. Translating it yields CASSPRTGAPEAFF.

The J gene is TRBJ1-2, the V gene TRBV6-5; D is uncertain. CDR1 and CDR2 from the germline V gene are MNHEY and SVGAGI. The CDR3 covers 13 residues. V shed 2 bases and J shed 5 bases, with 9 bases lying between them. The CDR3 DNA reads as TGTGCCAGCAGTTACCTCTCGACGTATGGCTACACCTTC. Translated, it gives CASSYLSTYGYTF.

This clonotype was counted a single time. At one end the junction does not follow the germline gene, possibly because of a read error. V and J are TRBV28 and TRBJ1-6, with a weak D call TRBD1 (5 bases). The CDR3 loop spans 15 amino acids. Per the germline V gene, CDR1 is MDHEN and CDR2 is SYDVKM. The CDR3 nucleotides are TGTGTCAGCAGTTTAGCTGGAGGGGCGAATTCACCCCTCCACTTT. Translated: CVSSLAGGANSPLHF.

In its sample, this clonotype was seen a few times. V is TRBV18 and J is TRBJ1-5; 7 bases are a match to TRBD1. The V and J ends lost 4 bases and 2 bases, in that order; junction bases with no gene match: 5. The CDR3 loop spans 15 amino acids. The V gene's germline CDR1 is KGHSH and CDR2 LQKENI. This chain's CDR3 is CASSLGGQRNQPQHF. CDR3 nucleotides: TGTGCCAGCTCACTCGGGGGACAGCGCAATCAGCCCCAGCATTTT. Full variable domain (outside the CDR3, taken from reference TRBV18 and TRBJ1-5): NAGVMQNPRHLVRRRGQEARLRCSPMKGHSHVYWYRQLPEEGLKFMVYLQKENIIDESGMPKERFSAEFPKEGPSILRIQQVVRGDSAAYFCASSLGGQRNQPQHFGDGTRLSIL.

V is TRBV7-2 and J is TRBJ1-1, with D possibly matching TRBD1 (6 bases). The ends were cut back, 4 bases at V and 5 bases at J, with 14 bases in the middle. Per the germline V gene, CDR1 is SGHTA and CDR2 is FQGNSA. This CDR3 contains 14 residues. The CDR3 DNA reads TGTGCCAGCAGCTGGAAGGGGGGAGGGACTGAAGCTTTCTTT. Protein sequence: CASSWKGGGTEAFF.

This clonotype was detected once. The rearrangement joins TRBV18 to TRBJ1-1; 10 positions match TRBD1. Germline CDR1 is KGHSH and CDR2 is LQKENI. V shed 0 bases, J shed 4 bases, and the junction held 5 bases outside the gene matches. The CDR3 runs 16 residues. CDR3: CASSPPTGGSVTEAFF. The CDR3 nucleotides are TGTGCCAGCTCACCACCGACAGGGGGCTCGGTCACTGAAGCTTTCTTT.

This clonotype was observed a few times. This rearrangement joins TRBV14 to TRBJ1-2; a weak D match, TRBD1 (5 bases). V was cut by 0 bases and J by 5 bases, with 13 bases left in between. Germline V gene data show CDR1 as SGHDN and CDR2 as FVKESK. This CDR3 spans 15 amino acids. The CDR3 region has the DNA TGTGCCAGCAGCCAAGATCTGGGGGGGAAGTATGGCTACACCTTC. This gives the protein CASSQDLGGKYGYTF.

This clonotype has a handful of counts. V usage is TRBV6-1 and J usage is TRBJ1-2; D unresolved. The CDR3 contains 16 residues. CDR1 and CDR2 (germline): MNHNS, SASEGT. The V and J ends lost 2 bases and 1 base respectively, with 14 bases between them. For the CDR3, the DNA is TGTGCCAGCAGTGAATTTTCGGCAAAAATTAACTATGGCTACACCTTC. The encoded protein is CASSEFSAKINYGYTF.

This clonotype showed up just a few times. The rearrangement joins TRBV20-1 to TRBJ1-5, with no clear D. The CDR3 length is 11 residues. V dropped 1 base and J dropped 11 bases, with 9 bases sitting between them. Germline V gene data show CDR1 as DFQATT and CDR2 as SNEGSKA (reference sequence). DNA of the CDR3: TGCAGTGCTAGAGCCTCGGCATCCCAGCATTTT. Amino acid sequence: CSARASASQHF.